One TCR beta chain is described in this entry. No antigen is known for it. This specimen comes from a study of cytomegalovirus exposure and HLA in healthy donors. Overall study findings and caveats: Productive rates of about 90% or about 30% were seen for most TCR beta V segments in an earlier analysis.

A multiplex PCR was run with 60 Vbeta primers and 13 Jbeta primers. Original handling: In a later analysis, 80 million to 100 million unique TCR beta chains included roughly 11 million shared by two or more donors. The assay was immunoSEQ multiplex PCR, and TCRdb's table has in-frame clones only and misses some. V and J calls and clone size come straight from that table; D and trimming were deduced from the DNA. The table shows 80,000 to 95,000 clones, with nearly 70% occurring only once. V shed 6 bases and J shed 4 bases, with 15 bases lying between them. The CDR3 totals 15 residues. Germline assignment: CDR1 MNHNY and CDR2 SVGAGI (reference sequence).

This chain links TRBV6-6 with TRBJ2-2, with D maybe TRBD1 (6 bases). Sequenced input: PBMCs. The source is a woman aged 45-65 years in good health and CMV-seropositive. This CDR3 reads CASSRAGQITGELFF. The CDR3 bases are TGTGCCAGCAGCCGCGCTGGACAGATCACCGGGGAGCTGTTTTTT.